Below are 6 T cell receptor beta chains sequenced from a single sample in a study of shared clonotypes between healthy human individuals. This table comes from immunoSEQ multiplex PCR, and its TCRdb copy is limited to in-frame clones, with some not included. Counted here are around 980,000 clones, 78% occurring once; the ten biggest clones make up around 0.6%. The sample consisted of memory CD4+ T cells from PBMCs. Subset described: CD45RA-negative fraction. The receptors were sampled from a man younger than 35 in good health. Some clones in this sample may be carry-over from other donors' samples.

A note on this clone: This may be a read error, as it is one base from a much larger clone. This CDR3 is missing its conserved last phenylalanine or tryptophan, likely due to a read error. This chain links TRBV5-1 with TRBJ1-2, with TRBD1 matching over 8 bases. The CDR3 has 14 amino acids. After removal of 4 bases from V and 5 bases from J, the junction contained 7 bases not matched to a gene. The germline V gene has CDR1 SGHRS and CDR2 YFSETQ. The CDR3 here is CASSPAGTGYGYTL. The CDR3 coding sequence is TGCGCCAGCAGCCCCGCAGGGACAGGATATGGCTACACCCTC.

Written as DNA, the CDR3 is TGTGCCTGGAGCGGCCCCGGGGCGTACAATGAGCAGTTCTTC. As protein: CAWSGPGAYNEQFF. V is TRBV30 and J is TRBJ2-1; the D gene could be TRBD1 or TRBD2 (5 bases each). The V gene lost 3 bases and the J gene lost 4 bases, with 13 bases spanning the gap. The CDR3 spans 14 residues. In germline, CDR1 is GTSNPN, CDR2 SVGIG (reference sequence). The full variable domain, rest sourced from reference TRBV30 and TRBJ2-1, is SQTIHQWPATLVQPVGSPLSLECTVEGTSNPNLYWYRQAAGRGLQLLFYSVGIGQISSEVPQNLSASRPQDRQFILSSKKLLLSDSGFYLCAWSGPGAYNEQFFGPGTRLTVL.

This chain links TRBV14 with TRBJ2-3; no firm D call. The CDR3 is made up of 14 amino acids. V lost 0 bases and J lost 8, with 12 bases in between. Germline assignment: CDR1 SGHDN and CDR2 FVKESK. Here the CDR3 reads CASSQEFGYGTQYF. CDR3 nucleotide sequence: TGTGCCAGCAGCCAAGAGTTCGGCTACGGTACGCAGTATTTT.

This clone was counted a few times. The J gene is TRBJ1-1, the V gene TRBV11-2, with D hard to call. The V end was cut by 2 bases, the J end by 7 bases, with 11 bases between. Germline CDR1 SGHAT, CDR2 FQNNGV. The CDR3 loop spans 13 amino acids. CDR3 DNA sequence: TGTGCCAGCAGCTTACCTCGACGGGTTGAAGCTTTCTTT. This gives the protein CASSLPRRVEAFF.

V usage is TRBV11-2 and J usage is TRBJ2-7; a possible D gene is TRBD2 (5 bases). CDR3 length: 11 amino acids. Per the germline V gene, CDR1 is SGHAT and CDR2 is FQNNGV. V was shortened by 7 bases and J by 3 bases, with 7 bases between the two germline ends. The chain's CDR3 is CASKRNYEQYF. CDR3 nucleotide sequence: TGTGCCAGCAAGCGGAACTACGAGCAGTACTTC.

A word on this clone: Without the conserved terminal phenylalanine or tryptophan, this CDR3 likely stems from a read error. The chain carries TRBV29-1 and TRBJ1-2, with D maybe TRBD1 (5 bases). This CDR3 spans 14 amino acids. V dropped 6 bases and J dropped 6 bases, with 20 bases sitting between them. CDR1 and CDR2 from the germline V gene are SQVTM and ANQGSEA. CDR3 bases: TGCAGCGTCGTGAGGGACGGGTTTGGTAATGGCTACACCTCC. Protein: CSVVRDGFGNGYTS.